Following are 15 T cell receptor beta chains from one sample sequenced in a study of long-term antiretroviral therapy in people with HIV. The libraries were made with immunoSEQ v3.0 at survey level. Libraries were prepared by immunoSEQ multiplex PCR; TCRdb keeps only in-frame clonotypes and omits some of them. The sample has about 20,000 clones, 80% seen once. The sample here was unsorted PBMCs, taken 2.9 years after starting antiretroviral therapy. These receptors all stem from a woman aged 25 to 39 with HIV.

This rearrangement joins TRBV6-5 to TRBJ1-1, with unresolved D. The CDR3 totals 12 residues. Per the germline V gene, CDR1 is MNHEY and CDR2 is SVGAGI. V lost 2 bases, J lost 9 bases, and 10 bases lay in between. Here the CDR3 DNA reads TGTGCCAGCAGTTACCCAGGACTCAAAGCTTTCTTT. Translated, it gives CASSYPGLKAFF.

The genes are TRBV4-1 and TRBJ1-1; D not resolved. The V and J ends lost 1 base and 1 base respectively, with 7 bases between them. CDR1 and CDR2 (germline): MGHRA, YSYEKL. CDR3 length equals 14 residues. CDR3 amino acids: CASSQVMGNTEAFF. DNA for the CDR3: TGCGCCAGCAGCCAAGTGATGGGGAACACTGAAGCTTTCTTT.

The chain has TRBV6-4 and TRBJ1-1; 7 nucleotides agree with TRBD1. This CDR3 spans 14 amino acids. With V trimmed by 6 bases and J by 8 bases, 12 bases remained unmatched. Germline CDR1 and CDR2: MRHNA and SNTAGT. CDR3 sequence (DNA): TGTGCCAGCAGACCGGGACAGTATTCCTCCGAAGCTTTCTTT. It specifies CASRPGQYSSEAFF.

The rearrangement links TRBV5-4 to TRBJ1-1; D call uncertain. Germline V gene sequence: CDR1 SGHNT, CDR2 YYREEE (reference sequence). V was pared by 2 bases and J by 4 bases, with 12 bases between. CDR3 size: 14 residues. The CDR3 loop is CASSLEGRLTEAFF. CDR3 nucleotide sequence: TGTGCCAGCAGCTTAGAAGGACGGCTCACTGAAGCTTTCTTT.

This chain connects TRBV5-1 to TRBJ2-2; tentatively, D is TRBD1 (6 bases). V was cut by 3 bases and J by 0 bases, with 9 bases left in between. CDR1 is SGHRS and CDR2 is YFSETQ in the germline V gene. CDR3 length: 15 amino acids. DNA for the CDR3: TGCGCCAGCAGCTACAACAGGGCGAACACCGGGGAGCTGTTTTTT. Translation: CASSYNRANTGELFF. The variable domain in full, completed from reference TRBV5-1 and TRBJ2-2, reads KAGVTQTPRYLIKTRGQQVTLSCSPISGHRSVSWYQQTPGQGLQFLFEYFSETQRNKGNFPGRFSGRQFSNSRSEMNVSTLELGDSALYLCASSYNRANTGELFFGEGSRLTVL.

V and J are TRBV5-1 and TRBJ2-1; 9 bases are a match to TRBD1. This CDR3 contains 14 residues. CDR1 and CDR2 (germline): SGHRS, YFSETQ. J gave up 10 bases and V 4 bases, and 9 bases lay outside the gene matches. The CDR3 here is CASSLSQGALEQFF. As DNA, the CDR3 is TGCGCCAGCAGCCTCTCACAGGGGGCCCTCGAGCAGTTCTTC.

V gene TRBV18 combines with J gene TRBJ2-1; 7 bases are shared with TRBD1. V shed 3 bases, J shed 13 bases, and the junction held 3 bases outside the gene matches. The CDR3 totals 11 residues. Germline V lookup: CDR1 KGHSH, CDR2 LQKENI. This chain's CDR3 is CASSPNRGQFF. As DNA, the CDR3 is TGTGCCAGCTCACCTAACAGGGGCCAGTTCTTC.

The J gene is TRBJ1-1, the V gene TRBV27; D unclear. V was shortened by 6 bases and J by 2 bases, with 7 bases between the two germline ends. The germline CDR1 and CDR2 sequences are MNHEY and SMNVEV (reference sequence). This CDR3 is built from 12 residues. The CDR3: CASRRLNTEAFF. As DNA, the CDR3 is TGTGCCAGCAGACGACTTAACACTGAAGCTTTCTTT.

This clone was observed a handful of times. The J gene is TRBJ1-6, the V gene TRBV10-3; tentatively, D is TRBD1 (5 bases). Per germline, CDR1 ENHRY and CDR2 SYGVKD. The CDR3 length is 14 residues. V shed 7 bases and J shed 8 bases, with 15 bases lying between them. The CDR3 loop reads CAITPGGRDSPLHF. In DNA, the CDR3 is TGTGCCATCACTCCGGGGGGGAGAGATTCACCCCTCCACTTT.

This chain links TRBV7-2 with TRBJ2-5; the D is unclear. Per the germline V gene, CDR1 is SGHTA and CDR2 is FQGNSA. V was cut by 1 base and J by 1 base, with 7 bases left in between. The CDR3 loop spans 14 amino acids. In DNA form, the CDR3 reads TGTGCCAGCAGCTTAGTGGTCAGCCAAGAGACCCAGTACTTC. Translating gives CASSLVVSQETQYF. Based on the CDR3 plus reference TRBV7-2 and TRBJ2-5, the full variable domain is GAGVSQSPSNKVTEKGKDVELRCDPISGHTALYWYRQSLGQGLEFLIYFQGNSAPDKSGLPSDRFSAERTGGSVSTLTIQRTQQEDSAVYLCASSLVVSQETQYFGPGTRLLVL.

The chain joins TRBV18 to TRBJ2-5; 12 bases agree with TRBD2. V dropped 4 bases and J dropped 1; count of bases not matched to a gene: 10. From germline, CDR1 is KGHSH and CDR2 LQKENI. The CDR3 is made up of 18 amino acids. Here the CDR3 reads CASSQGLAGGPIQETQYF. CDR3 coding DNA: TGTGCCAGCTCACAGGGACTAGCGGGCGGGCCAATCCAAGAGACCCAGTACTTC.

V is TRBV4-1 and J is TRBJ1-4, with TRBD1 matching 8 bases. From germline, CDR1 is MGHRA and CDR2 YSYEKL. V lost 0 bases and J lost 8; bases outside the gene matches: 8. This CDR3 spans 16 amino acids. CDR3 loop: CASSQDRTGGWEKLFF. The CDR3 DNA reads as TGCGCCAGCAGCCAAGACCGCACAGGGGGTTGGGAAAAACTGTTTTTT.

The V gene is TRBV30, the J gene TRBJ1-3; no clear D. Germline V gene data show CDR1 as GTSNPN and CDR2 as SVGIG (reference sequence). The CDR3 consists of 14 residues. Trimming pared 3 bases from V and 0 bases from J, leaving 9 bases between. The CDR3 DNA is TGTGCCTGGAGCACGGGATTCTCTGGAAACACCATATATTTT. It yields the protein CAWSTGFSGNTIYF.

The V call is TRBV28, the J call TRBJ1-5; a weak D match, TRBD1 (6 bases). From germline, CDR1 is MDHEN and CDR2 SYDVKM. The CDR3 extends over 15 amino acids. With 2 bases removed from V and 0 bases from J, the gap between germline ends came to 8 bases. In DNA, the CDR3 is TGTGCCAGCAGTTTAGCAGGGGTTAGCAATCAGCCCCAGCATTTT. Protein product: CASSLAGVSNQPQHF.

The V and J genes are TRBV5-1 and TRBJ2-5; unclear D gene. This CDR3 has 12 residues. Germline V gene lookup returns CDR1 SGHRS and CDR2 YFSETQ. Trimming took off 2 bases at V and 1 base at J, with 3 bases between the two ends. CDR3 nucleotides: TGCGCCAGCAGCTTAAGCCAAGAGACCCAGTACTTC. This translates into CASSLSQETQYF.